A selection of T cell receptor beta chains follows, all from one sample in a study of neoadjuvant nivolumab and ipilimumab in lung cancer. TCRdb keeps only in-frame clones here, not all; method: immunoSEQ multiplex PCR. The sample lists about 38,000 clones; 89% were seen once. Sequenced material: peripheral blood, taken before neoadjuvant nivolumab, alone or with ipilimumab. The source of these receptors is an adult with non-small cell lung cancer. Both conserved end residues are part of each CDR3. D genes are given only for firm matches. Not every row has a clone size; where given, it reads once, few, many or a size class.

CDR3nt	CDR3aa	abundance	d_gene	v_gene	j_gene
TGCGCCAGCAGCTTGGACGAACAGGTCGATGCTTTCTTT	CASSLDEQVDAFF	.	.	TRBV5-1	TRBJ1-1
TGTGCCAGCGGAGGACAGAACTATGGCTACACCTTC	CASGGQNYGYTF	.	.	TRBV6-5	TRBJ1-2
TGTGCCAGTACCGGGACAGGACACACCGGGGAGCTGTTTTTT	CASTGTGHTGELFF	.	TRBD1	TRBV19	TRBJ2-2
TGCGCCAGCAGCGAGCGGGGGACCGGAAGGGCCGGGGAGCTGTTTTTT	CASSERGTGRAGELFF	few	TRBD2	TRBV4-3	TRBJ2-2
TGTGCCAGCAGCCCTGGGACGAGCATCCTCCTCGAGCAGTACTTC	CASSPGTSILLEQYF	.	.	TRBV14	TRBJ2-7
TGTGCCAGCAGCTTAGCGCCGGACTCCCCCGGGCCTCTAAAGTACGAGCAGTACTTC	CASSLAPDSPGPLKYEQYF	.	.	TRBV7-2	TRBJ2-7
TGTGCCAGCAGCTTGTCGGGAGGGCCCGAGGAGACCCAGTACTTC	CASSLSGGPEETQYF	once	TRBD2	TRBV5-4	TRBJ2-5
TGTGCCAGCAGCTTCCCTAGCGGGAGCAATGAGCAGTTCTTC	CASSFPSGSNEQFF	.	TRBD2	TRBV7-2	TRBJ2-1
TGTGCCAGCTCACCACCTAGCGGGATTTGGTCGGCCCAGTACTTC	CASSPPSGIWSAQYF	.	TRBD2	TRBV18	TRBJ2-5
TGTGCCAGCAGCGTATCGCTCCAGGGGGGCGGAGAGACCCAGTACTTC	CASSVSLQGGGETQYF	.	.	TRBV9	TRBJ2-5
TGTGCCAGCAGCTTAGCGGGACAGGGAGGAGAGACCCAGTACTTC	CASSLAGQGGETQYF	.	TRBD1	TRBV7-7	TRBJ2-5
TGTGCCAGCTCACCGCAAACCTTGATTGCCGGACAGGGAAAAGAGACCCAGTACTTC	CASSPQTLIAGQGKETQYF	.	TRBD1	TRBV18	TRBJ2-5
TGCCTAGCGGGAGACAATGAGCAGTTCTTC	CLAGDNEQFF	.	TRBD2	TRBV29-1	TRBJ2-1
TGTGCCAGTAGTATCGGACAGGGAGGGTCCTACGAGCAGTACTTC	CASSIGQGGSYEQYF	.	.	TRBV19	TRBJ2-7
TGTGCCACCCAGGATGCGGGAGGCGCCTACGAGCAGTACTTC	CATQDAGGAYEQYF	.	TRBD2	TRBV2	TRBJ2-7
TGTGCCAGCAGCGCCAGGAACAGCCAAGGGGAGCTGTTTTTT	CASSARNSQGELFF	.	.	TRBV7-9	TRBJ2-2
TGTGCCAGTAGTGATCGGCTAGCGGGGCCCTACGAGCAGTACTTC	CASSDRLAGPYEQYF	.	TRBD2	TRBV19	TRBJ2-7
TGCGCCAGCAGCCAAGATCTAGCGGGAGTTGCATACAATGAGCAGTTCTTC	CASSQDLAGVAYNEQFF	.	TRBD2	TRBV4-3	TRBJ2-1
TGCGCCAGCACCGCGCGGGGTAAGAAGACCCAGTACTTC	CASTARGKKTQYF	.	.	TRBV10-1	TRBJ2-5
TGTGCCACCAGCAAGCCGGGACAGGGTTCACACGAGCAGTACTTC	CATSKPGQGSHEQYF	.	TRBD1	TRBV15	TRBJ2-7
TGTGCCAGCAGTGAGGAGGGACCTCGCACCTTC	CASSEEGPRTF	.	.	TRBV6-1	TRBJ1-2
TGTGCCAGCAGGACCGCCTACTCCTACGAGCAGTACTTC	CASRTAYSYEQYF	few	.	TRBV27	TRBJ2-7
TGTGCCAGCAGTTACTCGCGGGACAGCTTACAAGAGACCCAGTACTTC	CASSYSRDSLQETQYF	.	.	TRBV6-5	TRBJ2-5
TGTGCCACCAGCAGAGATACGGCAGCAACTAATGAAAAACTGTTTTTT	CATSRDTAATNEKLFF	.	.	TRBV15	TRBJ1-4
TGTGCCAGCAGTTTAGGCACCGAGCAGTTCTTC	CASSLGTEQFF	.	.	TRBV27	TRBJ2-1
TGTGCCAGCAGTTCCACCCCGGGACAGACGACCTACGAGCAGTACTTC	CASSSTPGQTTYEQYF	.	TRBD1	TRBV6-6	TRBJ2-7
TGTGCCATCAGACCGGGACTAGCGGGAGGCTCCTACGAGCAGTACTTC	CAIRPGLAGGSYEQYF	few	TRBD2	TRBV10-3	TRBJ2-7
TGCGCCAGCAGCTTTGGGACAGGGGGACCCGAGCAGTACTTC	CASSFGTGGPEQYF	.	TRBD1	TRBV5-1	TRBJ2-7
TGCGCCAGCAGCTCAGGACATACCTACGAGCAGTACTTC	CASSSGHTYEQYF	.	.	TRBV5-1	TRBJ2-7
TGTGCCAGCAGACATACTAGCGGAAGCTCCTACGAGCAGTACTTC	CASRHTSGSSYEQYF	.	TRBD2	TRBV7-9	TRBJ2-7
TGCGCCAGCAGCCAAGAGGGGGCAGGGGGCGAGAATGGCTACACCTTC	CASSQEGAGGENGYTF	.	TRBD1	TRBV4-1	TRBJ1-2
TGTGCCAGCAGCCGTCCGGGACTAGCGAAGACCAAAAACATTCAGTACTTC	CASSRPGLAKTKNIQYF	.	TRBD2	TRBV7-2	TRBJ2-4
TGTGCCTGGAGTACGATTAGCGGGAGGGTTTTGGGAAATGAGCAGTTCTTC	CAWSTISGRVLGNEQFF	once	TRBD2	TRBV30	TRBJ2-1